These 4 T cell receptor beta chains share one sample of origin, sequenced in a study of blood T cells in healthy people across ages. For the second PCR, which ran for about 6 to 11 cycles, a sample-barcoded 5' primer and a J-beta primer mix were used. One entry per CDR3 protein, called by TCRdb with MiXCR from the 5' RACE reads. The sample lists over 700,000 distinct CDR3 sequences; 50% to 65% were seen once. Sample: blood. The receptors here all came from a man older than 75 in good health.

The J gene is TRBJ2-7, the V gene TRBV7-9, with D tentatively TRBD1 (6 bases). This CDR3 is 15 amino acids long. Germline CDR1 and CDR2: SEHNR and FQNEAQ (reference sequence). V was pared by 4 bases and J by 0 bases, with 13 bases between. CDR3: CASSSPTGSSYEQYF. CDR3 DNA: TGTGCCAGCAGCTCCCCTACAGGGAGCTCCTACGAGCAGTACTTC.

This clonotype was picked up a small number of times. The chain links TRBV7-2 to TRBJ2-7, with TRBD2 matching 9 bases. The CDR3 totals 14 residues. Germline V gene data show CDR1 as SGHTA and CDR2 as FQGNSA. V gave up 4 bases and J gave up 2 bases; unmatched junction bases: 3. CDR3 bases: TGTGCCAGCAGCTCAGGCGGGAGGGCCTACGAGCAGTACTTC. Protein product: CASSSGGRAYEQYF.

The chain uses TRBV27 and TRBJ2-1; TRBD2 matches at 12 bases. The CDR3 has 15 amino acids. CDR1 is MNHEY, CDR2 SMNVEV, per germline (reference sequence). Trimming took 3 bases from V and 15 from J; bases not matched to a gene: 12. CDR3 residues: CASSFRRASGGGLFF. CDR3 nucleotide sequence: TGTGCCAGCAGTTTTAGGCGGGCTAGCGGGGGGGGACTGTTCTTC.

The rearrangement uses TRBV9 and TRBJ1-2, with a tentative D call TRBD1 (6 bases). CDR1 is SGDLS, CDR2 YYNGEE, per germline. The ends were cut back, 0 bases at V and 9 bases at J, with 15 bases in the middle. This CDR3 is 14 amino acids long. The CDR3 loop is CASSVATRGDSYTF. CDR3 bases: TGTGCCAGCAGCGTAGCTACGAGGGGGGATAGCTACACCTTC.